Below, 25 T cell receptor beta chains from the same sample are listed, as sequenced in a study of T cell responses to AZD1222 COVID-19 vaccine. Assay used: immunoSEQ multiplex PCR; TCRdb lists only in-frame clones, some missing. The table lists 180,000 or so clones, around 93% of them singletons. This sample comprised peripheral blood, obtained 28 days after the second dose of the MenACWY control vaccine. The receptors come from an adult who received the MenACWY meningococcal vaccine as a control.

This clone was seen a single time. This chain uses TRBV4-3 with TRBJ1-2, with 7 bases identical to TRBD1. This CDR3 region has 15 residues. V lost 0 bases and J lost 8; bases outside the gene matches: 9. CDR1 and CDR2 from the germline V gene are LGHNA and YSLEER. The CDR3 loop reads CASSQDSGTVNGYTF. The CDR3 DNA reads TGCGCCAGCAGCCAAGATAGCGGGACAGTGAACGGCTACACCTTC.

The chain links TRBV19 to TRBJ1-6; D is possibly TRBD1 (6 bases). The CDR3 runs 16 residues. CDR1 is LNHDA and CDR2 is SQIVND in the germline V gene (reference sequence). Trimming pared 2 bases from V and 6 bases from J, leaving 14 bases between. The DNA of the CDR3 is TGTGCCAGTAGTATAAGGAGGGGGGCGAGTAATTCACCCCTCCACTTT. Encoded protein: CASSIRRGASNSPLHF.

This clone has only one observation. The chain couples TRBV5-4 to TRBJ2-6, with a weak D call TRBD1 (6 bases). Deletions cut 4 bases from V and 0 bases from J, with 17 bases between. The CDR3 is 18 amino acids. The germline gives CDR1 SGHNT, CDR2 YYREEE (reference sequence). CDR3 residues: CASSVQGWRSSGANVLTF. The CDR3 DNA reads TGTGCCAGCAGCGTACAGGGTTGGAGAAGCTCTGGGGCCAACGTCCTGACTTTC.

V and J are TRBV5-5 and TRBJ2-2; D unclear. The CDR3 loop spans 15 amino acids. The germline gives CDR1 SGHKS, CDR2 YYEKEE (reference sequence). The V end lost 4 bases, the J end lost 1 base, and 11 bases lay between the germline ends. The CDR3 bases are TGTGCCAGCAGCCCGGCGGAGATGAACACCGGGGAGCTGTTTTTT. Translated: CASSPAEMNTGELFF.

The chain links TRBV28 to TRBJ1-5; D call uncertain. V was pared by 9 bases and J by 0 bases, with 9 bases between. The CDR3 sequence is 13 residues long. Per the germline V gene, CDR1 is MDHEN and CDR2 is SYDVKM. CDR3 region: CASRDYSNQPQHF. The CDR3 bases are TGTGCCAGTAGGGATTATAGCAATCAGCCCCAGCATTTT.

The chain links TRBV19 to TRBJ1-1, with 7 bases lining up with TRBD1. The CDR3 spans 12 residues. V lost 9 bases and J lost 5; bases outside the gene matches: 6. The germline V gene encodes CDR1 LNHDA and CDR2 SQIVND (reference sequence). The CDR3 nucleotides read TGTGCCAGCAGACAGGGATCAACTGAAGCTTTCTTT. Protein product: CASRQGSTEAFF.

This rearrangement joins TRBV9 to TRBJ1-1; no clear D gene. Germline CDR1 and CDR2: SGDLS and YYNGEE. This CDR3 contains 15 residues. The ends were cut back, 1 base at V and 1 base at J, with 11 bases in the middle. The CDR3 DNA reads as TGTGCCAGCAGCGTAACCCCGAAGCAGAACACTGAAGCTTTCTTT. Amino acid sequence: CASSVTPKQNTEAFF.

V is TRBV2 and J is TRBJ1-1, with a weak D call TRBD1 (5 bases). CDR1 is SNHLY, CDR2 FYNNEI, per germline. The CDR3 is 12 amino acids. Trimming stripped 6 bases from V and 5 bases from J, with 10 bases between. CDR3 coding DNA: TGTGCCAGCAGCCCCCAGGGAACTGAAGCTTTCTTT. This sequence encodes CASSPQGTEAFF.

This clone was seen only once. The CDR3 sequence: CASSPPDRGRYGYTF. The CDR3 region has the DNA TGTGCCAGCAGCCCTCCGGACAGGGGACGCTATGGCTACACCTTC. The V gene is TRBV5-4, the J gene TRBJ1-2; TRBD1 matches 9 bases. Germline CDR1 and CDR2: SGHNT and YYREEE (reference sequence). CDR3 length equals 15 residues. With V trimmed by 4 bases and J by 4 bases, 8 bases remained unmatched.

V usage is TRBV3-1 (or the pseudogene TRBV3-2) and J usage is TRBJ2-5; D is unresolved. Per germline, CDR1 LGHDT and CDR2 YNNKEL (reference sequence). This CDR3 is built from 14 residues. Trimming took off 2 bases at V and 4 bases at J, with 11 bases between the two ends. The DNA for the CDR3 is TGTGCCAGCAGCCAATCACTCACACGAGAGACCCAGTACTTC. Amino acids: CASSQSLTRETQYF.

The CDR3 region is CSASEEKSSMDTEAFF. The CDR3 DNA reads TGCAGTGCTAGTGAAGAGAAAAGTTCGATGGACACTGAAGCTTTCTTT. This chain joins TRBV20-1 and TRBJ1-1; D is undetermined. The germline V and J ends were trimmed by 3 bases and 3 bases, with 20 bases remaining between them. The germline V gene encodes CDR1 DFQATT and CDR2 SNEGSKA (reference sequence). The CDR3 loop spans 16 amino acids.

The J gene is TRBJ2-1, the V gene TRBV5-1; either TRBD1 or TRBD2 may supply D (6 bases each). This CDR3 has 15 residues. V lost 6 bases and J lost 2, with 15 bases in between. In germline, CDR1 is SGHRS, CDR2 YFSETQ. As DNA, the CDR3 is TGCGCCAGCACTCCGGAGGGGGGTCCCTACAATGAGCAGTTCTTC. As protein: CASTPEGGPYNEQFF.

V and J are TRBV5-6 and TRBJ2-2; TRBD1 aligns across 9 bases. The CDR3 runs 15 residues. Germline V gene data show CDR1 as SGHDT and CDR2 as YYEEEE. J was trimmed by 7 bases and V by 2 bases; bases with no gene match: 6. CDR3 nucleotides: TGTGCCAGCAGCTTAGACAGGGGGATCTACGGGGAGCTGTTTTTT. As protein: CASSLDRGIYGELFF.

The chain has TRBV4-2 and TRBJ2-1; 8 nucleotides align to TRBD2. After removal of 0 bases from V and 3 bases from J, the junction contained 10 bases not matched to a gene. The germline V gene encodes CDR1 LGHNA and CDR2 YNFKEQ. This CDR3 comprises 18 residues. DNA for the CDR3: TGTGCCAGCAGCCAAGATCAAATATCGGCGGGGGGCTACAATGAGCAGTTCTTC. It encodes CASSQDQISAGGYNEQFF.

The chain links TRBV28 to TRBJ2-6; TRBD1 might be the D (6 bases). The CDR3 totals 17 residues. Germline lookup yields CDR1 MDHEN and CDR2 SYDVKM. Trimming took off 2 bases at V and 0 bases at J, with 11 bases between the two ends. CDR3 loop: CASSLAQGHSGANVLTF. The CDR3 nucleotides read TGTGCCAGCAGTTTAGCACAGGGTCACTCTGGGGCCAACGTCCTGACTTTC.

The chain has TRBV5-1 and TRBJ1-1; 8 nucleotides match TRBD1. J was trimmed by 7 bases and V by 4 bases; bases with no gene match: 9. CDR3 length equals 14 residues. Germline loops: CDR1 SGHRS, CDR2 YFSETQ. CDR3 amino acids: CASSPLRTGHEAFF. Written as DNA, the CDR3 is TGCGCCAGCAGCCCTCTTCGGACAGGGCATGAAGCTTTCTTT.

The chain has TRBV7-6 and TRBJ1-1, with D perhaps matching TRBD1 (5 bases). CDR1 SGHVS and CDR2 FNYEAQ come from the germline V gene. With 2 bases removed from V and 5 bases from J, the gap between germline ends came to 15 bases. This CDR3 has 15 residues. The CDR3 here is CASSLKGTGDTEAFF. Here the CDR3 DNA reads TGTGCCAGCAGCTTAAAGGGTACGGGGGATACTGAAGCTTTCTTT.

The chain is built from TRBV18 and TRBJ2-2; no reliable D call. The V end was cut by 0 bases, the J end by 1 base, with 3 bases between. CDR3 length: 14 residues. Germline V gene data show CDR1 as KGHSH and CDR2 as LQKENI. The CDR3 DNA reads as TGTGCCAGCTCACCACCGAGGAACACCGGGGAGCTGTTTTTT. As protein: CASSPPRNTGELFF.

The J gene is TRBJ1-2, the V gene TRBV4-3; 7 bases line up with TRBD1. Germline lookup yields CDR1 LGHNA and CDR2 YSLEER. The CDR3 loop spans 16 amino acids. Unmatched junction bases numbered 7, after V lost 0 bases and J lost 3 bases. CDR3 coding DNA: TGCGCCAGCAGCCAAGACCCCAGGGGGGGAGACTATGGCTACACCTTC. Protein sequence: CASSQDPRGGDYGYTF.

The rearrangement uses TRBV7-2 and TRBJ2-2, with 7 nucleotides matching TRBD2. Germline lookup yields CDR1 SGHTA and CDR2 FQGNSA. CDR3 length: 15 residues. Trimming took 1 base from V and 5 from J; bases not matched to a gene: 4. The CDR3 loop is CASSLEGLVTGELFF. CDR3 bases: TGTGCCAGCAGCTTAGAAGGACTAGTAACCGGGGAGCTGTTTTTT. The full variable domain, in which reference TRBV7-2 and TRBJ2-2 provide the parts outside the CDR3, is GAGVSQSPSNKVTEKGKDVELRCDPISGHTALYWYRQSLGQGLEFLIYFQGNSAPDKSGLPSDRFSAERTGGSVSTLTIQRTQQEDSAVYLCASSLEGLVTGELFFGEGSRLTVL.

This chain uses TRBV19 with TRBJ2-7; 11 bases map to TRBD1. The ends lost 3 bases at V and 2 bases at J; junction bases unmatched: 0. This CDR3 region has 14 residues. Germline CDR1 and CDR2: LNHDA and SQIVND (reference sequence). CDR3 residues: CASSMGQGAYEQYF. In DNA, the CDR3 is TGTGCCAGTAGTATGGGACAGGGGGCCTACGAGCAGTACTTC. Combining the CDR3 with reference TRBV19 and TRBJ2-7 gives the whole variable domain DGGITQSPKYLFRKEGQNVTLSCEQNLNHDAMYWYRQDPGQGLRLIYYSQIVNDFQKGDIAEGYSVSREKKESFPLTVTSAQKNPTAFYLCASSMGQGAYEQYFGPGTRLTVT.

The CDR3 bases are TGTGCCAGTAGTATAGTAGGAGGACAGGGGGCAAGTGGCTACACCTTC. It specifies CASSIVGGQGASGYTF. The chain is built from TRBV19 and TRBJ1-2, with 11 bases fitting TRBD1. With V trimmed by 1 base and J by 7 bases, 8 bases remained unmatched. The CDR3 is 16 residues long. From germline, CDR1 is LNHDA and CDR2 SQIVND (reference sequence).

V and J are TRBV29-1 and TRBJ1-1; D possibly corresponds to TRBD1 (6 bases). Germline CDR1 reads SQVTM; CDR2 reads ANQGSEA. The CDR3 runs to 14 residues. CDR3 bases: TGCAGTCTACGGGACACAAGGGAGGGTAACGAAGCTTTCTTT. Translated: CSLRDTREGNEAFF.

The chain is built from TRBV12-3 or TRBV12-4 and TRBJ1-1, with TRBD1 as a possible D gene (6 bases). The length of the CDR3 is 13 residues. V lost 5 bases, J lost 0 bases, and 7 bases lay in between. The CDR3: CASSRQVNTEAFF. In nucleotides, the CDR3 is TGTGCCAGCAGTCGACAGGTGAACACTGAAGCTTTCTTT.

This chain connects TRBV12-3 or TRBV12-4 to TRBJ1-1; D is undetermined. This CDR3 has 13 amino acids. Trimming took off 5 bases at V and 6 bases at J, with 13 bases between the two ends. The CDR3 region has the DNA TGTGCCAGCAGTCCCAGGTCCAGCTCTGAAGCTTTCTTT. This encodes CASSPRSSSEAFF.